This is a list of T cell receptor beta chains from one sample in a study of regulatory T cells in long-lasting Graves disease. One entry per CDR3 protein, called by TCRdb with MiXCR from the multiplex PCR reads. The top ten clones hold about 6.6% of a sample with some 430,000 distinct CDR3 sequences, about a fifth of them seen once. Sequenced material: peripheral blood mononuclear cells (PBMCs), taken when the disease was refractory, from a patient treated with antithyroid drugs. The receptors were gathered from a female donor with Graves disease. Both conserved end residues are part of each CDR3. A D gene is named only where the DNA matches it firmly. Clone sizes are given selectively: once, few, many, or a class where the clone is expanded.

clone_size: many
v_call: TRBV19
j_call: TRBJ1-2
d_call: TRBD1
cdr3_nt: TGTGCCAGTAGTGCCATAGCTCGGAGGCAGGGGGTAGACTATGGCTACACCTTC
cdr3_aa: CASSAIARRQGVDYGYTF

clone_size: many
v_call: TRBV28
j_call: TRBJ2-7
d_call: TRBD1
cdr3_nt: TGTACCAGCAGTTTCATCCCAAGGGCAGGGGGAGTCTACGAGCAGTACTTC
cdr3_aa: CTSSFIPRAGGVYEQYF

clone_size: .
v_call: TRBV7-9
j_call: TRBJ2-3
d_call: TRBD2
cdr3_nt: TGTGCCAGCAGACAAAGCGGGGAACCCACAGATACGCAGTATTTT
cdr3_aa: CASRQSGEPTDTQYF

clone_size: many
v_call: TRBV11-1
j_call: TRBJ2-2
d_call: .
cdr3_nt: TGTGCCAGCAGCTTAGTATATGGCACCGGGGAGCTGTTTTTT
cdr3_aa: CASSLVYGTGELFF

clone_size: .
v_call: TRBV20-1
j_call: TRBJ2-5
d_call: TRBD2
cdr3_nt: TGCAGTGCTAGAGATGGCGGGGGGATCCAAGAGACCCAGTACTTC
cdr3_aa: CSARDGGGIQETQYF

clone_size: .
v_call: TRBV7-3
j_call: TRBJ1-1
d_call: .
cdr3_nt: TGTGCCAGCAGCTTAGATGCCCAGAACGCTGAAGCTTTCTTT
cdr3_aa: CASSLDAQNAEAFF

clone_size: .
v_call: TRBV7-2
j_call: TRBJ2-2
d_call: .
cdr3_nt: TGTGCCAGCAGCTTAGTTGCGGGTAGTCGTATCACCGGGGAGCTGTTTTTT
cdr3_aa: CASSLVAGSRITGELFF

clone_size: .
v_call: TRBV28
j_call: TRBJ2-7
d_call: TRBD2
cdr3_nt: TGTGCCAGCAGAGAAGCGGGAGGGCCCCGACAGTACGAGCAGTACTTC
cdr3_aa: CASREAGGPRQYEQYF

clone_size: .
v_call: TRBV30
j_call: TRBJ2-3
d_call: .
cdr3_nt: TGTGCCTGGAAGGGGGGGCCAGATACGCAGTATTTT
cdr3_aa: CAWKGGPDTQYF

clone_size: .
v_call: TRBV7-9
j_call: TRBJ1-1
d_call: .
cdr3_nt: TGTGCCAGCAGACTCGACAGGAACACTGAAGCTTTCTTT
cdr3_aa: CASRLDRNTEAFF

clone_size: few
v_call: TRBV7-9
j_call: TRBJ1-2
d_call: .
cdr3_nt: TGTGCCAGCAGCTTAGATTCCGGGACAAGGACGTATGGCTACACCTTC
cdr3_aa: CASSLDSGTRTYGYTF